These 3 T cell receptor beta chains were sequenced from one sample in a study of shared clonotypes between healthy human individuals. Assay: immunoSEQ multiplex PCR; the TCRdb copy retains only in-frame clones and omits some. The table lists roughly 2,000,000 clones, around 96% of them singletons, with less than 1.5% in the top ten. Selected positively for CCR7 and CD45RO-negative, naive CD8 cells excluded terminally differentiated effector memory CD45RA+ cells. Specimen: naive CD8+ T cells sorted from blood. The receptors stem from a man younger than 35 in good health.

The chain has TRBV9 and TRBJ1-2, with D possibly matching TRBD1 (6 bases). From germline, CDR1 is SGDLS and CDR2 YYNGEE. Trimming left V 3 bases short and J 1 base short, with 13 bases between. The CDR3 runs to 15 residues. The CDR3 loop reads CASSAQGLINYGYTF. CDR3 DNA sequence: TGTGCCAGCAGCGCCCAGGGGCTCATTAACTATGGCTACACCTTC.

The rearrangement uses TRBV5-6 and TRBJ1-1; D not certain. The V end lost 0 bases, the J end lost 1 base, and 7 bases lay between the germline ends. Germline values: CDR1 SGHDT, CDR2 YYEEEE. The CDR3 spans 14 residues. CDR3 protein: CASSLGDSNTEAFF. Here the CDR3 DNA reads TGTGCCAGCAGCTTGGGCGACTCGAACACTGAAGCTTTCTTT.

The chain carries TRBV10-1 and TRBJ2-2; D ambiguous. The CDR3 is 14 residues long. Germline values: CDR1 WNHNN, CDR2 SYGVQD (reference sequence). Trimming took 1 base from V and 6 from J, leaving 9 bases between them. CDR3 sequence reads: CASSEYGLSGELFF. Written as DNA, the CDR3 is TGCGCCAGCAGTGAGTACGGTCTCTCCGGGGAGCTGTTTTTT.